This T cell receptor beta chain emerged from a study of CD8 T cells in ankylosing spondylitis. Study outcomes and limitations: Disease-associated clonotypes exhibited CD8+ identity and were relatively infrequent in peripheral blood.

Each CDR3 protein is one row after TCRdb ran MiXCR on the 5' RACE reads. Found here are 210,000 or so distinct CDR3 sequences, around 8% of them singletons; the top ten hold roughly 5%. Germline CDR1 and CDR2: MNHEY and SVGAGI. The germline V and J ends were trimmed by 6 bases and 0 bases, with 12 bases remaining between them. This CDR3 contains 15 residues. This clonotype showed up many times. Antigen: not known. The source material was blood, either unsorted or a sorted T cell fraction (not recorded which). The J gene is TRBJ2-1, the V gene TRBV6-5; D unresolved. The receptor was isolated from a female donor with ankylosing spondylitis or in good health (not recorded which). CDR3 amino acids: CASSLSFGSYNEQFF. DNA for the CDR3: TGTGCCAGCAGCCTTAGCTTCGGCTCCTACAATGAGCAGTTCTTC.